These T cell receptor beta chains were read from a single sample in a study of patients and donors after allogeneic stem cell transplantation. TCRdb re-analysed the RT-PCR reads in MiXCR, keeping a single row per CDR3 protein. The data hold 8,500 to 13,000 distinct CDR3 sequences, with 20% to 25% observed a single time. The sample consisted of blood, either unsorted or a sorted T cell fraction (not recorded which). The receptors come from a human donor who was either an allogeneic HSCT recipient or a stem cell or donor lymphocyte infusion donor (not recorded which). It is not recorded whose cells these are; they may come from a transplant donor. CDR3s include the opening cysteine and the closing phenylalanine or tryptophan.

j_call	v_call	cdr3_aa
TRBJ1-4	TRBV10-1	CASSDGTQYEKLFF
TRBJ1-3	TRBV14	CASSQDPVGHTIYF
TRBJ1-5	TRBV2	CASSPGWGATSNQPQHF
TRBJ1-2	TRBV19	CASSTTGQGVPGYTF
TRBJ1-1	TRBV6-1	CASRGEMNTEAFF
TRBJ2-5	TRBV10-3	CAISIRDGQETQYF
TRBJ2-3	TRBV12-3/TRBV12-4	CASSSGTDPTDTQYF
TRBJ1-5	TRBV20-1	CSARPSGNQPQHF
TRBJ2-3	TRBV29-1	CSADRGYTDTQYF
TRBJ2-7	TRBV15	CATSRDRGTQYEQYF
TRBJ1-1	TRBV5-1	CASSLVVDSGEAFF
TRBJ2-7	TRBV2	CASSGGVSSYEQYF
TRBJ1-3	TRBV12-3/TRBV12-4	CASSSGTVIRNTIYF
TRBJ2-4	TRBV7-9	CASSPQGNIQYF
TRBJ2-7	TRBV5-1	CASSLSTGTAYEQYF
TRBJ2-1	TRBV5-1	CASSLDTGQGASSFF
TRBJ1-1	TRBV18	CASSPSFRNTEAFF
TRBJ2-7	TRBV20-1	CSASRTGDGEQYF
TRBJ2-2	TRBV5-1	CASSDPTSGGNTGELFF
TRBJ1-6	TRBV7-2	CASSFFPGQGGSPLHF
TRBJ2-7	TRBV5-5	CASSFGTGTYEQYF
TRBJ2-4	TRBV7-2	CASSSDLAGGKNIQYF
TRBJ1-1	TRBV6-1	CASSELGGSTEAFF
TRBJ1-2	TRBV10-3	CAIEDRGQSYTF
TRBJ1-1	TRBV12-3/TRBV12-4	CASRTGTAVTEAFF
TRBJ2-1	TRBV12-3/TRBV12-4	CASSPTSGAIYNEQFF
TRBJ2-3	TRBV2	CASNPTSGEGDTQYF
TRBJ2-2	TRBV7-2	CASPDRGRTGELFF
TRBJ1-1	TRBV4-3	CASSQEEGWDTEAFF
TRBJ1-3	TRBV11-2	CASSRRRTAETSGNTIYF
TRBJ2-1	TRBV12-3/TRBV12-4	CASSLARTYNEQFF
TRBJ1-2	TRBV20-1	CSAKGPGQDYGYTF
TRBJ1-6	TRBV7-3	CASSLTGNNSPLHF